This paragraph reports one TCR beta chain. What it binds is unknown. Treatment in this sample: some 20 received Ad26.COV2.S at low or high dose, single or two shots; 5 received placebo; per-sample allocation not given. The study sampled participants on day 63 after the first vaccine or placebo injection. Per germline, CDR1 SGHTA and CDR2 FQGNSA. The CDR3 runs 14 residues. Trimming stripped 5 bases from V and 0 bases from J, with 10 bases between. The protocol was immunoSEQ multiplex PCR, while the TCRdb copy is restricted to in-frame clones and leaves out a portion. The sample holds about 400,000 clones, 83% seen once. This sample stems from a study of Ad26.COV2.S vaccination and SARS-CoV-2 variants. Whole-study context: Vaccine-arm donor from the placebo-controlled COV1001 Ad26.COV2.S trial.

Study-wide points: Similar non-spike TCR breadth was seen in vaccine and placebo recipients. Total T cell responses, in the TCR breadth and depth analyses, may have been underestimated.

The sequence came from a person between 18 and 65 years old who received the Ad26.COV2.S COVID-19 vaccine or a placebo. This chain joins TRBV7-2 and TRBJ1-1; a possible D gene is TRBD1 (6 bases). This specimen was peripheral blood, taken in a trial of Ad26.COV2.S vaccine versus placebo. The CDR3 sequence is CASSQQGLNTEAFF. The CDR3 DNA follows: TGTGCCAGCAGCCAGCAGGGGCTGAACACTGAAGCTTTCTTT. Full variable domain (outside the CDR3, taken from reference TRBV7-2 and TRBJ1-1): GAGVSQSPSNKVTEKGKDVELRCDPISGHTALYWYRQSLGQGLEFLIYFQGNSAPDKSGLPSDRFSAERTGGSVSTLTIQRTQQEDSAVYLCASSQQGLNTEAFFGQGTRLTVV.